Shown below are 5 T cell receptor beta chains from a single sample sequenced in a study of blood T cell repertoires in COVID-19. Only in-frame clones appear in the TCRdb table, and some are missing; sequencing was by immunoSEQ multiplex PCR. The sample has a few hundred thousand clones, around 89% seen once; the top ten hold approximately 0.84%. Source material: peripheral blood. These receptors came from a man aged 25 to 40 with acute or convalescent COVID-19.

In this sample, this clone turned up once. The chain links TRBV30 to TRBJ2-6; a possible D gene is TRBD2 (5 bases). V shed 0 bases and J shed 0 bases, with 9 bases lying between them. CDR1 and CDR2 (germline): GTSNPN, SVGIG (reference sequence). This CDR3 has 16 residues. The CDR3 DNA reads TGTGCCTGGAGTGTTGGTGGGAGCTCTGGGGCCAACGTCCTGACTTTC. As protein: CAWSVGGSSGANVLTF.

V is TRBV2 and J is TRBJ2-4, with 7 bases matching TRBD2. The CDR3 is 15 amino acids. The V and J ends lost 3 bases and 3 bases, in that order; junction bases with no gene match: 5. Germline values: CDR1 SNHLY, CDR2 FYNNEI. The CDR3 DNA is TGTGCCAGCAGTGACCGACTAGCCGACAAAAACATTCAGTACTTC. Amino acids: CASSDRLADKNIQYF.

This chain joins TRBV27 and TRBJ1-2, with 8 bases that match TRBD1. CDR1 MNHEY and CDR2 SMNVEV come from the germline V gene (reference sequence). The CDR3 contains 15 residues. J gave up 5 bases and V 4 bases, and 9 bases lay outside the gene matches. This CDR3 is CASSSRTGMRYGYTF. CDR3 nucleotides: TGTGCCAGCAGTTCCCGGACAGGGATGAGATATGGCTACACCTTC.

The J gene is TRBJ1-1, the V gene TRBV28; D is uncertain. The germline V gene has CDR1 MDHEN and CDR2 SYDVKM. This CDR3 is 14 amino acids long. V shed 4 bases and J shed 5 bases, with 14 bases lying between them. CDR3: CASSYPGKGTEAFF. The DNA for the CDR3 is TGTGCCAGCAGTTATCCGGGGAAAGGAACTGAAGCTTTCTTT.

The chain employs TRBV7-2 and TRBJ2-3; 7 bases are shared with TRBD2. The CDR3 loop spans 13 amino acids. The germline CDR1 and CDR2 sequences are SGHTA and FQGNSA. Trimming removed 2 bases from V and 6 bases from J; junction bases left unmatched: 2. In nucleotides, the CDR3 is TGTGCCAGCAGCTTAACTAGCGCCGATACGCAGTATTTT. Translated: CASSLTSADTQYF.